The source of this TCR beta chain is a study of lymphopenia after photon versus proton radiotherapy. The study's findings and limits: Post-nadir diversity loss with photons came from oligoclonal expansion, particularly CD8+ Temra cells.

Generated by immunoSEQ multiplex PCR, the TCRdb table keeps only in-frame clones and is missing some. The table shows around 20,000 clones, with about 93% occurring only once. Germline assignment: CDR1 MNHNY and CDR2 SVGAGI (reference sequence). The CDR3 spans 14 residues. With 7 bases removed from V and 0 bases from J, the gap between germline ends came to 12 bases. In the case of this clone: The antigen remains unidentified.

The source is a man in his fifties or sixties with pancreatic cancer. The chain uses TRBV6-6 and TRBJ1-1; no clear D gene. Here the sequenced sample was peripheral blood, taken from a patient treated with photon-based radiotherapy. CDR3 residues: CASNLARMNTEAFF. The DNA for the CDR3 is TGTGCCAGCAACCTAGCACGAATGAACACTGAAGCTTTCTTT.